The subject of this entry is one T cell receptor (beta chain). Seattle patients were enrolled during active infection and followed longitudinally. The sample comes from a study of blood T cell repertoires in COVID-19. Source study methods: Nucleated cell number was recorded as an estimate derived from reference gene primer amplification. Produced via immunoSEQ multiplex PCR; TCRdb's table is partial and in-frame only. Clone size and the V and J calls come from that table; the DNA yielded D and trimming. There are 200,000 to 250,000 clones in the sample; 82% occur only once, and 7.5% to 9.5% lies in the top ten. Germline CDR1 reads SGHTA; CDR2 reads FQGNSA. V gave up 2 bases and J gave up 6 bases; unmatched junction bases: 7. The CDR3 is 14 residues long.

V usage is TRBV7-2 and J usage is TRBJ2-7, with TRBD2 matching over 7 bases. The sequenced sample was peripheral blood. The origin of this receptor is a woman at least 80 years old with COVID-19, enrolled during active disease. Here the CDR3 DNA reads TGTGCCAGCAGCTTAAGGGACTACCTCGGCGAGCAGTACTTC. Translating it yields CASSLRDYLGEQYF.